The entry below describes one T cell receptor beta chain. Its antigen is unknown. Per-nucleotide qualities are absent, and no much larger clonotype sits a single base away. Receptor amplification or capture employed the immunoSEQ multiplex PCR assay. The clones in this table, taken by TCRdb from immuneACCESS, are in-frame only. Not every clone is retained; where verified, under half of the shortfall comes from an unresolved V gene, and the cause of the rest is unknown. The sample profile shows roughly 100,000 clones; less than 95% of them were found once. The top ten constitute roughly 1.5% of the sample. The record originates from a study of T cell changes during pregnancy in multiple sclerosis (dated by TCRdb to between 2018 and 2020). Turning to the overall study: The study looked at changes in the T cell repertoire across pregnancy in women with multiple sclerosis.

This sequence originates from a female donor with multiple sclerosis, enrolled in a pregnancy study. The specimen comprised peripheral blood, sampled after pregnancy.

The sequenced DNA is TGTGCCAGCAGCTTAGCTGGCATTATGAACACTGAAGCTTTCTTT. This translates into CASSLAGIMNTEAFF. The V and J genes are TRBV11-1 and TRBJ1-1, with the D gene call left open. The germline V gene (reference sequence) sets CDR1 to SGHAT and CDR2 to FQDESV. The junction carries 8 bases between V and J, which are trimmed by 0 bases and 0 bases respectively. The CDR3, cysteine through phenylalanine, is 15 amino acids long. Only the CDR3 DNA is retained, 45 bases long and in frame from the first base.